What follows are 26 T cell receptor beta chains derived from one specimen sequenced in a study of T cell clonotyping in hematopoietic cell transplantation. Here immunoSEQ multiplex PCR was the method, and the copy in TCRdb shows in-frame clones only, minus some. The data show about 15,000 clones, 86% seen once. Source: PBMCs, taken 100 days after allogeneic stem cell transplant. These receptors came from a male patient aged 50 to 60 who had an allogeneic stem cell transplant from an unrelated donor, so T cells may come from the graft donor. Some clones in this sample may be carry-over from other donors' samples.

The rearrangement links TRBV19 to TRBJ1-6, with D hard to call. Trimming removed 4 bases at V and 1 base at J, with 11 bases between. The germline V gene encodes CDR1 LNHDA and CDR2 SQIVND (reference sequence). This CDR3 region has 16 residues. In DNA, the CDR3 is TGTGCCAGTAGTAGCCGGGGAGGATCCTATAATTCACCCCTCCACTTT. Translating it yields CASSSRGGSYNSPLHF.

The V and J genes are TRBV5-1 and TRBJ2-2; D remains unclear. In germline, CDR1 is SGHRS, CDR2 YFSETQ. The CDR3 loop spans 16 amino acids. Trimming removed 0 bases at V and 1 base at J, with 10 bases between. CDR3 in amino acids: CASSLAPGGNTGELFF. CDR3 nucleotide sequence: TGCGCCAGCAGCTTGGCCCCCGGTGGGAACACCGGGGAGCTGTTTTTT.

V usage is TRBV5-1 and J usage is TRBJ2-2, with D unclear. The V gene's germline CDR1 is SGHRS and CDR2 YFSETQ. V lost 0 bases, J lost 4 bases, and 7 bases lay in between. There are 14 residues in the CDR3. The CDR3 loop is CASSLERFTGELFF. The CDR3 DNA sequence: TGCGCCAGCAGCTTGGAGCGATTCACCGGGGAGCTGTTTTTT. The full variable domain, in which reference TRBV5-1 and TRBJ2-2 provide the parts outside the CDR3, is KAGVTQTPRYLIKTRGQQVTLSCSPISGHRSVSWYQQTPGQGLQFLFEYFSETQRNKGNFPGRFSGRQFSNSRSEMNVSTLELGDSALYLCASSLERFTGELFFGEGSRLTVL.

The chain carries TRBV5-6 and TRBJ2-7, with 8 bases lining up with TRBD2. Germline CDR1 SGHDT, CDR2 YYEEEE. The CDR3 covers 16 residues. The junction had 9 bases not matched to a gene; V was cut back by 4 bases and J by 0 bases. CDR3 region: CASSQRGSGSSYEQYF. CDR3 bases: TGTGCCAGCAGCCAACGGGGGAGCGGGAGCTCCTACGAGCAGTACTTC.

This rearrangement joins TRBV27 to TRBJ1-5; 8 bases fit TRBD1. Trimming removed 8 bases from V and 3 bases from J; junction bases left unmatched: 3. The CDR3 runs to 13 residues. Per the germline V gene, CDR1 is MNHEY and CDR2 is SMNVEV (reference sequence). The CDR3 loop is CASRTGNNQPQHF. CDR3 in DNA: TGTGCCAGCCGGACAGGGAACAATCAGCCCCAGCATTTT.

The chain has TRBV28 and TRBJ2-3; possibly TRBD2 for D (6 bases). Germline CDR1 reads MDHEN; CDR2 reads SYDVKM. CDR3 length: 15 residues. V lost 5 bases to trimming and J lost 2 bases, with 14 bases between them. DNA for the CDR3: TGTGCCAGCAGTCACTCCGGGACTGTCACAGATACGCAGTATTTT. Encoded protein: CASSHSGTVTDTQYF.

This chain uses TRBV7-9 with TRBJ1-1; 9 positions match TRBD1. Trimming took 5 bases from V and 8 from J; bases not matched to a gene: 15. Germline V lookup: CDR1 SEHNR, CDR2 FQNEAQ (reference sequence). The CDR3 contains 16 residues. In DNA form, the CDR3 reads TGTGCCAGCAGCACCCTCCGGGACAGGGACCTGAGGGAAGCTTTCTTT. Translating gives CASSTLRDRDLREAFF.

The V gene is TRBV7-9, the J gene TRBJ1-2; TRBD1 agrees at 7 bases. The CDR3 has 13 residues. CDR1 SEHNR and CDR2 FQNEAQ come from the germline V gene (reference sequence). V lost 1 base and J lost 6; bases outside the gene matches: 2. The CDR3 region has the DNA TGTGCCAGCAGCTTAGTTGGGACAGATGGCTACACCTTC. It translates to CASSLVGTDGYTF.

V is TRBV4-2 and J is TRBJ2-1, with D possibly matching TRBD2 (6 bases). The ends were cut back, 0 bases at V and 7 bases at J, with 13 bases in the middle. This CDR3 is built from 15 residues. Germline V gives CDR1 LGHNA, CDR2 YNFKEQ. CDR3 sequence reads: CASSQDQGLRNEQFF. The CDR3 region has the DNA TGTGCCAGCAGCCAAGATCAGGGACTTCGGAATGAGCAGTTCTTC.

The rearrangement links TRBV11-3 to TRBJ2-5; unclear D gene. The V gene's germline CDR1 is SGHNT and CDR2 YENEEA. This CDR3 spans 15 amino acids. V gave up 3 bases and J gave up 5 bases, with 16 bases separating them. The CDR3 nucleotides are TGTGCCAGCAGCTTTGATTCTAGTCGAAGCGAGACCCAGTACTTC. Amino acid sequence: CASSFDSSRSETQYF.

The rearrangement joins TRBV7-2 to TRBJ2-7; no firm D call. Per germline, CDR1 SGHTA and CDR2 FQGNSA. The germline V and J ends were trimmed by 1 base and 11 bases, with 18 bases remaining between them. This CDR3 contains 14 residues. This CDR3 is CASSLVGLHAGEYF. In DNA form, the CDR3 reads TGTGCCAGCAGCTTAGTAGGTCTGCACGCAGGAGAGTACTTC.

This clone was counted a single time. This chain uses TRBV7-3 with TRBJ2-1, with TRBD1 matching over 8 bases. This CDR3 comprises 13 residues. After removal of 4 bases from V and 6 bases from J, the junction contained 2 bases not matched to a gene. Germline V gives CDR1 SGHTA, CDR2 FQGTGA. The CDR3 protein is CASSSQGVNEQFF. In nucleotides, the CDR3 is TGTGCCAGCAGCTCACAGGGGGTCAATGAGCAGTTCTTC.

The chain has TRBV5-8 and TRBJ2-7; maybe TRBD1 (6 bases). From germline, CDR1 is SGHTS and CDR2 YDEGEE. V lost 2 bases, J lost 2 bases, and 17 bases lay in between. The CDR3 runs 16 residues. The CDR3 sequence: CASSLGGDGITYEQYF. CDR3 bases: TGTGCCAGCAGCTTAGGGGGTGACGGGATCACCTACGAGCAGTACTTC.

CDR3 in amino acids: CASSLGDSHNQPQHF. DNA of the CDR3: TGCGCCAGCAGCTTGGGGGACAGCCATAATCAGCCCCAGCATTTT. The chain joins TRBV5-1 to TRBJ1-5, with 7 nucleotides matching TRBD1. The CDR3 covers 15 residues. The junction had 4 bases not matched to a gene; V was cut back by 0 bases and J by 4 bases. Germline lookup yields CDR1 SGHRS and CDR2 YFSETQ.

The chain carries TRBV5-1 and TRBJ1-4; no firm D call. The CDR3 runs 14 residues. Germline V gene sequence: CDR1 SGHRS, CDR2 YFSETQ. Trimming stripped 4 bases from V and 0 bases from J, with 7 bases between. DNA for the CDR3: TGCGCCAGCAGCGACGGCCCAACTAATGAAAAACTGTTTTTT. It specifies CASSDGPTNEKLFF.

The chain recombines TRBV10-3 with TRBJ2-6, with D possibly being TRBD1 (7 bases). CDR1 ENHRY and CDR2 SYGVKD come from the germline V gene. V was pared by 4 bases and J by 0 bases, with 19 bases between. This CDR3 comprises 19 residues. The CDR3 nucleotides are TGTGCCATCAGTGCCTCACGGCCAGGGGGGTTCTCTGGGGCCAACGTCCTGACTTTC. Protein product: CAISASRPGGFSGANVLTF.

J is TRBJ1-4 and V is TRBV4-1; D possibly corresponds to TRBD1 (5 bases). Trimming stripped 4 bases from V and 5 bases from J, with 11 bases between. The CDR3 loop spans 14 amino acids. Germline CDR1 MGHRA, CDR2 YSYEKL. CDR3 region: CASSLIGANEKLFF. The CDR3 DNA sequence: TGCGCCAGCAGCCTAATAGGGGCGAATGAAAAACTGTTTTTT.

The chain uses TRBV28 and TRBJ1-3; no definite D call. Germline V gene data show CDR1 as MDHEN and CDR2 as SYDVKM. V shed 3 bases and J shed 0 bases, with 6 bases lying between them. CDR3 length equals 14 residues. The CDR3 is CASSFQTSGNTIYF. CDR3 DNA sequence: TGTGCCAGCAGTTTTCAGACCTCTGGAAACACCATATATTTT.

The chain has TRBV5-8 and TRBJ1-4; maybe TRBD1 (5 bases). Germline lookup yields CDR1 SGHTS and CDR2 YDEGEE. CDR3 length: 15 residues. V dropped 2 bases and J dropped 3 bases, with 11 bases sitting between them. DNA for the CDR3: TGTGCCAGCAGCTTCCAGGGTTTGGCTAATGAAAAACTGTTTTTT. Protein sequence: CASSFQGLANEKLFF.

The chain joins TRBV5-1 to TRBJ2-3; TRBD2 agrees at 8 bases. Germline trimming cut 7 bases from V and 2 bases from J; bases unmatched to any gene: 9. Per the germline V gene, CDR1 is SGHRS and CDR2 is YFSETQ. The CDR3 sequence is 15 residues long. CDR3 residues: CASRTSGVLTDTQYF. Written as DNA, the CDR3 is TGCGCCAGCCGAACTAGCGGAGTACTCACAGATACGCAGTATTTT.

In its sample, this clone was seen once. This chain uses TRBV7-3 with TRBJ2-2; D uncertain. From germline, CDR1 is SGHTA and CDR2 FQGTGA. This CDR3 comprises 12 residues. Trimming left V 2 bases short and J 8 bases short, with 6 bases between. The CDR3 is CASSLGQGELFF. CDR3 coding DNA: TGTGCCAGCAGCTTAGGCCAAGGGGAGCTGTTTTTT.

The genes are TRBV7-8 and TRBJ1-2; a weak D match, TRBD1 (6 bases). V lost 5 bases to trimming and J lost 4 bases, with 17 bases between them. Germline V lookup: CDR1 SGHVS, CDR2 FQNEAQ. CDR3 length: 15 residues. The CDR3: CASSEDSSRFYGYTF. CDR3 in DNA: TGTGCCAGCAGCGAGGACAGTAGCAGGTTCTATGGCTACACCTTC.

The gene calls are TRBV7-2 and TRBJ2-5; D is undetermined. The CDR3 runs to 13 residues. Per the germline V gene, CDR1 is SGHTA and CDR2 is FQGNSA. Trimming took 1 base from V and 7 from J, leaving 10 bases between them. DNA for the CDR3: TGTGCCAGCAGCTTAGGGCCGAAGCGGACCCAGTACTTC. Its translation is CASSLGPKRTQYF.

The chain is built from TRBV9 and TRBJ2-3; possibly TRBD2 for D (5 bases). Germline V gene data show CDR1 as SGDLS and CDR2 as YYNGEE. Trimming cost V 3 bases and J 2 bases, with 13 bases left between them. This CDR3 region has 15 residues. CDR3 coding DNA: TGTGCCAGCAGCGGAGGACTCGTGTACACAGATACGCAGTATTTT. Protein: CASSGGLVYTDTQYF.

The chain is built from TRBV7-2 and TRBJ2-1; D remains ambiguous. Germline V gives CDR1 SGHTA, CDR2 FQGNSA. The CDR3 sequence is 12 residues long. V was pared by 3 bases and J by 10 bases, with 10 bases between. In DNA form, the CDR3 reads TGTGCCAGCAGCTTCCCGCCCGGGGAGCAGTTCTTC. This sequence encodes CASSFPPGEQFF.

The chain links TRBV13 to TRBJ2-3; 10 bases align to TRBD2. Trimming cost V 2 bases and J 0 bases; bases outside gene matches: 11. The CDR3 sequence is 19 residues long. Germline V gene lookup returns CDR1 PRHDT and CDR2 FYEKMQ (reference sequence). The CDR3 is CASSLFRLAGAPSTDTQYF. The CDR3 DNA follows: TGTGCCAGCAGCTTATTCAGACTAGCGGGCGCACCTAGCACAGATACGCAGTATTTT.